Each of the 19 T cell receptor beta chains below was sequenced from the same sample in a study of STAT5B mutations in CD4+ large granular lymphocyte leukemia. The protocol was immunoSEQ multiplex PCR, while the TCRdb copy is restricted to in-frame clones and leaves out a portion. Of about 6,300 clones listed, roughly 70% were seen once; the top ten hold around 1.9%. The material sequenced was PBMCs. The receptor source for this set is a woman aged 70 to 79 with CD4+ T-cell large granular lymphocyte leukemia.

The chain links TRBV18 to TRBJ2-1; D is unresolved. The CDR3 sequence is 11 residues long. Germline assignment: CDR1 KGHSH and CDR2 LQKENI. V was cut by 6 bases and J by 7 bases, with 7 bases left in between. The CDR3, as DNA: TGTGCCAGCTCTCCAGGTAATGAGCAGTTCTTC. Encoded protein: CASSPGNEQFF.

This chain joins TRBV28 and TRBJ1-3; D gene unclear. Germline V lookup: CDR1 MDHEN, CDR2 SYDVKM. This CDR3 has 13 residues. V was trimmed by 3 bases and J by 7 bases, leaving 10 bases between them. In DNA, the CDR3 is TGTGCCAGCAGTTTCCCTCTGGACAACACCATATATTTT. The encoded protein is CASSFPLDNTIYF.

This clone has a handful of counts. The rearrangement joins TRBV29-1 to TRBJ1-1; TRBD1 matches at 8 bases. The V segment lost 6 bases and the J segment 1 base; nucleotides outside the gene matches: 7. The V gene's germline CDR1 is SQVTM and CDR2 ANQGSEA. The CDR3 sequence is 14 residues long. The CDR3 here is CSVQTGQANTEAFF. The CDR3 region has the DNA TGCAGCGTCCAAACGGGACAGGCGAACACTGAAGCTTTCTTT.

CDR3 sequence (DNA): TGTGCCAGCAGTTTGGTACCGGGATTCGGGAATTCACCCCTCCACTTT. It encodes CASSLVPGFGNSPLHF. The V and J genes are TRBV28 and TRBJ1-6; D is unclear. The CDR3 extends over 16 amino acids. V lost 3 bases and J lost 7, with 16 bases in between. Germline lookup yields CDR1 MDHEN and CDR2 SYDVKM. The whole variable domain, filled in from reference TRBV28 and TRBJ1-6, reads DVKVTQSSRYLVKRTGEKVFLECVQDMDHENMFWYRQDPGLGLRLIYFSYDVKMKEKGDIPEGYSVSREKKERFSLILESASTNQTSMYLCASSLVPGFGNSPLHFGNGTRLTVT.

The chain uses TRBV5-5 and TRBJ1-1; D is ambiguous. The germline V and J ends were trimmed by 0 bases and 0 bases, with 6 bases remaining between them. This CDR3 has 14 residues. CDR1 is SGHKS and CDR2 is YYEKEE in the germline V gene (reference sequence). The CDR3 coding sequence is TGTGCCAGCAGCTTGGAGTTATTGAACACTGAAGCTTTCTTT. Its translation is CASSLELLNTEAFF.

V and J are TRBV7-8 and TRBJ1-1; D remains ambiguous. Trimming stripped 2 bases from V and 1 base from J, with 8 bases between. This CDR3 has 14 amino acids. CDR1 and CDR2 (germline): SGHVS, FQNEAQ. This chain's CDR3 is CASSLMEENTEAFF. CDR3 nucleotides: TGTGCCAGCAGCTTAATGGAGGAGAACACTGAAGCTTTCTTT.

The table lists this clone with a count of one. This chain links TRBV6-5 with TRBJ1-2; 8 bases are shared with TRBD1. The CDR3 is 15 residues long. From germline, CDR1 is MNHEY and CDR2 SVGAGI. V lost 5 bases, J lost 0 bases, and 5 bases stayed unmatched. The CDR3 here is CASSRDRGANYGYTF. DNA of the CDR3: TGTGCCAGCAGTCGCGACAGGGGAGCTAACTATGGCTACACCTTC.

This chain connects TRBV4-3 to TRBJ2-5; 9 bases align to TRBD2. Germline V gene sequence: CDR1 LGHNA, CDR2 YSLEER. J was trimmed by 2 bases and V by 0 bases; bases with no gene match: 4. The CDR3 runs to 16 residues. The CDR3 sequence: CASSQDLSGGQETQYF. DNA of the CDR3: TGCGCCAGCAGCCAAGATCTCAGCGGGGGGCAAGAGACCCAGTACTTC.

The chain has TRBV15 and TRBJ1-5, with 7 positions matching TRBD1. Unmatched junction bases numbered 15, after V lost 3 bases and J lost 7 bases. Per germline, CDR1 LNHNV and CDR2 YYDKDF (reference sequence). The CDR3 loop spans 17 amino acids. This CDR3 reads CATSRENRGVGGQPQHF. In DNA, the CDR3 is TGTGCCACCAGCAGGGAAAACAGGGGTGTGGGCGGGCAGCCCCAGCATTTT.

The chain couples TRBV9 to TRBJ2-1, with 8 bases lining up with TRBD2. This CDR3 has 16 residues. Germline V CDR1 and CDR2: SGDLS, YYNGEE. With 0 bases clipped from V and 4 bases from J, the junction kept 6 bases outside the gene matches. Written as DNA, the CDR3 is TGTGCCAGCAGCGTAGAGACTAGCGAGGTGTACAATGAGCAGTTCTTC. Translated, it gives CASSVETSEVYNEQFF.

The table lists this clone with a count of one. This chain connects TRBV7-2 to TRBJ2-2; D possibly matches TRBD1 or TRBD2 (6 bases each). The germline V gene encodes CDR1 SGHTA and CDR2 FQGNSA. Trimming pared 2 bases from V and 6 bases from J, leaving 13 bases between. There are 15 residues in the CDR3. In DNA form, the CDR3 reads TGTGCCAGCAGCTTATTCGGGGGCCCCGCCGGGGAGCTGTTTTTT. Amino acid sequence: CASSLFGGPAGELFF.

The chain has TRBV2 and TRBJ1-3; D remains ambiguous. V lost 4 bases to trimming and J lost 8 bases, with 12 bases between them. Germline assignment: CDR1 SNHLY and CDR2 FYNNEI. This CDR3 region has 13 residues. The chain's CDR3 is CASSVYRGDTIYF. The CDR3 bases are TGTGCCAGCAGTGTTTACAGAGGAGACACCATATATTTT.

The chain has TRBV11-1 and TRBJ1-1; D is uncertain. This CDR3 is 15 amino acids long. CDR1 is SGHAT, CDR2 FQDESV, per germline (reference sequence). V dropped 3 bases and J dropped 4 bases, with 15 bases sitting between them. The CDR3 DNA is TGTGCCAGCAGCTTTGAGGTTTGGAGGCCCACTGAAGCTTTCTTT. Its translation is CASSFEVWRPTEAFF. Full variable domain (rest looked up from reference TRBV11-1 and TRBJ1-1): EAEVAQSPRYKITEKSQAVAFWCDPISGHATLYWYRQILGQGPELLVQFQDESVVDDSQLPKDRFSAERLKGVDSTLKIQPAELGDSAMYLCASSFEVWRPTEAFFGQGTRLTVV.

This clone was seen only once. The chain combines TRBV7-3 with TRBJ2-1; 9 bases align to TRBD2. CDR1 and CDR2 (germline): SGHTA, FQGTGA. The V and J ends lost 2 bases and 8 bases, in that order; junction bases with no gene match: 10. This CDR3 is built from 16 residues. CDR3 DNA: TGTGCCAGCAGCTTAGTTGTGGCTAGCGGGACCGATGAGCAGTTCTTC. Its protein product is CASSLVVASGTDEQFF.

The V gene is TRBV5-1, the J gene TRBJ2-5; a possible D gene is TRBD2 (5 bases). This CDR3 spans 17 amino acids. Per germline, CDR1 SGHRS and CDR2 YFSETQ. V dropped 0 bases and J dropped 2 bases, with 17 bases sitting between them. The DNA of the CDR3 is TGCGCCAGCAGCTTGGGGGTCAGCGGTGGTGTACAAGAGACCCAGTACTTC. Protein product: CASSLGVSGGVQETQYF.

The V gene is TRBV5-1, the J gene TRBJ1-1; D is unresolved. The CDR3 runs to 15 residues. CDR1 is SGHRS, CDR2 YFSETQ, per germline. V was trimmed by 4 bases and J by 4 bases, leaving 17 bases between them. In DNA form, the CDR3 reads TGCGCCAGCAGCCCCCCCACCACGGGGATCACTGAAGCTTTCTTT. It encodes CASSPPTTGITEAFF. The whole variable domain, filled in from reference TRBV5-1 and TRBJ1-1, reads KAGVTQTPRYLIKTRGQQVTLSCSPISGHRSVSWYQQTPGQGLQFLFEYFSETQRNKGNFPGRFSGRQFSNSRSEMNVSTLELGDSALYLCASSPPTTGITEAFFGQGTRLTVV.

This chain joins TRBV12-5 and TRBJ2-3; TRBD1 agrees at 7 bases. The junction had 5 bases not matched to a gene; V was cut back by 4 bases and J by 1 base. This CDR3 contains 15 residues. Germline V gives CDR1 LGHNT, CDR2 FRNRAP. CDR3 DNA sequence: TGTGCTAGTGGTTCGCCCCAGGGGGGCACAGATACGCAGTATTTT. Translation gives CASGSPQGGTDTQYF.

J is TRBJ2-7 and V is TRBV10-3; D perhaps matches TRBD2 (6 bases). Trimming left V 11 bases short and J 5 bases short, with 22 bases between. The length of the CDR3 is 14 residues. Germline CDR1 is ENHRY and CDR2 is SYGVKD. The CDR3 DNA reads TGTGCCTCGACTAGTCAGGGTGGTGTCGACGAGCAGTACTTC. Encoded protein: CASTSQGGVDEQYF.

V and J are TRBV28 and TRBJ2-2; tentatively, D is TRBD1 (5 bases). CDR3 size: 14 residues. V was shortened by 5 bases and J by 5 bases, with 12 bases between the two germline ends. Germline V CDR1 and CDR2: MDHEN, SYDVKM. The CDR3 nucleotides read TGTGCCAGCAGTCGGACAATGGAGACCGGGGAGCTGTTTTTT. It specifies CASSRTMETGELFF.